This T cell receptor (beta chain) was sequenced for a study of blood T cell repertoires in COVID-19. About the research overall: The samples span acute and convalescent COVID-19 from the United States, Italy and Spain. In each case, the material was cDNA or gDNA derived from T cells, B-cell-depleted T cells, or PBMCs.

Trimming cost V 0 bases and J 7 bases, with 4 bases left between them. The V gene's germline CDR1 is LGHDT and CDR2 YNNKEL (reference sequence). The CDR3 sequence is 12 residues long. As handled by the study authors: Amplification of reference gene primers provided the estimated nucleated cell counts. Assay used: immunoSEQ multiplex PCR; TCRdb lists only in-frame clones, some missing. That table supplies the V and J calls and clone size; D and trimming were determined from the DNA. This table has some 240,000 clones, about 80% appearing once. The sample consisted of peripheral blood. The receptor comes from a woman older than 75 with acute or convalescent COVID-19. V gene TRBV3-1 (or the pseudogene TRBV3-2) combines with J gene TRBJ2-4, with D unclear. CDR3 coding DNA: TGTGCCAGCAGCCAAGATCTGAACATTCAGTACTTC. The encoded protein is CASSQDLNIQYF.